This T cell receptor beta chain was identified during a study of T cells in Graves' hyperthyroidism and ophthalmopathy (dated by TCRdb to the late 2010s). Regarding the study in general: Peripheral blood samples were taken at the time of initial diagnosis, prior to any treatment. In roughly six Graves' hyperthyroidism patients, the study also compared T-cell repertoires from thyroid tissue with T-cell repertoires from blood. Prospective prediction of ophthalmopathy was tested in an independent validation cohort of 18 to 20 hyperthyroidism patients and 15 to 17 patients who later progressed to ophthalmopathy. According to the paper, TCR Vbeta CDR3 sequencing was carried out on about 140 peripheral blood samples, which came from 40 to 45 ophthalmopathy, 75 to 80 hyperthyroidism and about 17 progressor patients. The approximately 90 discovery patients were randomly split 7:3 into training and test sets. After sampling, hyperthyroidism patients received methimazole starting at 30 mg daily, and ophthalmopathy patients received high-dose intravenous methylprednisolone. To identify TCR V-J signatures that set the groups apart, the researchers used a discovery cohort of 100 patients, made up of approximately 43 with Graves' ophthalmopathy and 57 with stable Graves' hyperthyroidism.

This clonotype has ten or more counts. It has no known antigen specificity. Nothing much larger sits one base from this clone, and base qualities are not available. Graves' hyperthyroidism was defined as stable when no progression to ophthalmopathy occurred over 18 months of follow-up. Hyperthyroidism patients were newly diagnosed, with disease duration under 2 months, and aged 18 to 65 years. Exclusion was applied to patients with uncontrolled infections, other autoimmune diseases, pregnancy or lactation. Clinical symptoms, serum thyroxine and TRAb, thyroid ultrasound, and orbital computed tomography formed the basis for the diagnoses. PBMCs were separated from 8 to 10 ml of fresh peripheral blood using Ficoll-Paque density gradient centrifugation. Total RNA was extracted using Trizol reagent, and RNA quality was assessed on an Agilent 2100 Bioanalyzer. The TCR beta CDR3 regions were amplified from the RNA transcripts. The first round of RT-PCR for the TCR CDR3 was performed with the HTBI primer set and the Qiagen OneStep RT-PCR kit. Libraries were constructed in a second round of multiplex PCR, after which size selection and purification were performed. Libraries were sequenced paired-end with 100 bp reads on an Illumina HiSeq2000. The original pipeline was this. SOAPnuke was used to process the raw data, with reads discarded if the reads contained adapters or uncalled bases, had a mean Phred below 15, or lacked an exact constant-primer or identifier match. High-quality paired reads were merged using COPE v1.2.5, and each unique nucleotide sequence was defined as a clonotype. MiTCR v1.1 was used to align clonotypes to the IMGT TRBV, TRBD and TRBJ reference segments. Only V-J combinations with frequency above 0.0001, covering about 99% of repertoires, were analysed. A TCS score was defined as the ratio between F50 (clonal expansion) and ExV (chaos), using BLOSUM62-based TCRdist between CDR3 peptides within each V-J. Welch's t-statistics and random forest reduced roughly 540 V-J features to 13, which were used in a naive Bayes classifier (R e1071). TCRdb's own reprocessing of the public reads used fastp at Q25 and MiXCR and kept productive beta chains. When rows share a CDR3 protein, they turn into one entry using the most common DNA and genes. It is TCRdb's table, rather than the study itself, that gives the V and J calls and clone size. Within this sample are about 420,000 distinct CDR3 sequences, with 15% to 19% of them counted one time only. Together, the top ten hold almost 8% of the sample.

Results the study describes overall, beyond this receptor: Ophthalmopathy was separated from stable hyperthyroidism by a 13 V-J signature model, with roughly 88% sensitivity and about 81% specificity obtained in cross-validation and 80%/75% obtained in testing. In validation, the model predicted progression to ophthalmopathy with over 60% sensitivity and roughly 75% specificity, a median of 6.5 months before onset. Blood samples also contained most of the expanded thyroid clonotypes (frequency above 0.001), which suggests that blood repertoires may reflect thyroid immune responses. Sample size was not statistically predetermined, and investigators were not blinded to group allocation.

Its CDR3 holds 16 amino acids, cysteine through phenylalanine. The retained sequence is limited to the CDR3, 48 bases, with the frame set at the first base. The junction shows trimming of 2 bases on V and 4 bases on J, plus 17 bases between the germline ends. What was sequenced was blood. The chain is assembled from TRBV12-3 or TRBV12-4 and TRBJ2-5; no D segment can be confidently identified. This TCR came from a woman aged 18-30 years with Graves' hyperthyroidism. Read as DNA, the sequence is TGTGCCAGCAGTTTAAACGAAGGCAATTTTCGAGAGACCCAGTACTTC. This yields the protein CASSLNEGNFRETQYF.